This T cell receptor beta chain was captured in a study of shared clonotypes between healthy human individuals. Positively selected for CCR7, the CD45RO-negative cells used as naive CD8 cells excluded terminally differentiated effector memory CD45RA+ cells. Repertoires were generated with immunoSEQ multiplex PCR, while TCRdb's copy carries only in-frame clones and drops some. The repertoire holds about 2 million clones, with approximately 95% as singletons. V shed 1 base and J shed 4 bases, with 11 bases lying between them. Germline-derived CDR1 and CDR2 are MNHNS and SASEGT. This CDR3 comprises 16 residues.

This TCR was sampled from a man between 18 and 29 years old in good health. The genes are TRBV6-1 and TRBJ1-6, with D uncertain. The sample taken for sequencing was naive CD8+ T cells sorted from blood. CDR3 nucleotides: TGTGCCAGCAGTGAAGACGGTCGGTCTTATAATTCACCCCTCCACTTT. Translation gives CASSEDGRSYNSPLHF.